This entry describes one T cell receptor beta chain. TCRdb passed the 5' RACE reads through MiXCR, listing each CDR3 protein once. The sample contains some 560,000 distinct CDR3 sequences, roughly 9.5% of which appear only once. This specimen belongs to a study of identical twins. The germline V gene has CDR1 ENHRY and CDR2 SYGVKD. The CDR3 loop spans 14 amino acids. With 6 bases clipped from V and 8 bases from J, the junction kept 10 bases outside the gene matches. This sample also belongs to another study, concerning yellow fever vaccine responses in identical twins.

The receptor's source is a woman aged 18-29 years in good health. This chain uses TRBV10-3 with TRBJ2-3; TRBD1 matches at 8 bases. Sequenced sample: PBMCs. The CDR3 DNA reads as TGTGCCATCAGGAGTGGACAGGGTGAGCGTACGCAGTATTTT. The encoded protein is CAIRSGQGERTQYF.